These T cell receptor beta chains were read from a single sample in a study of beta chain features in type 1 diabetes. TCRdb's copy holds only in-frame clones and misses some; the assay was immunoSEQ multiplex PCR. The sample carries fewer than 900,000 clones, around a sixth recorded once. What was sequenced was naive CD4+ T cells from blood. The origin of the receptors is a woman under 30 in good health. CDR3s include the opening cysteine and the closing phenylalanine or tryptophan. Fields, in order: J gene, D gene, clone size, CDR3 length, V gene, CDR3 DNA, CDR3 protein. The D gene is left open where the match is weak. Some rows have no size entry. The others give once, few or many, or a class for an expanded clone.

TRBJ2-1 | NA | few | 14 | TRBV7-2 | TGTGCCAGCAGCTTATCACCGTCCTACAATGAGCAGTTCTTC | CASSLSPSYNEQFF
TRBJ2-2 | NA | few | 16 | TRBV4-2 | TGTGCCAGCAGCCAAGTATTTAGCGGAAACACCGGGGAGCTGTTTTTT | CASSQVFSGNTGELFF
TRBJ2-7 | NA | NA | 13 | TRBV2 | TGTGCCAGCAGCAGGAGCGGATCCTACGAGCAGTACTTC | CASSRSGSYEQYF
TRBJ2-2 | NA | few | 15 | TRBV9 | TGTGCCAGCAGCGTGGGACTTAGTAAAACCGGGGAGCTGTTTTTT | CASSVGLSKTGELFF
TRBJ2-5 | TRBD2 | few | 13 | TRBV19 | TGTGCCAGTAGTCCCATGGGAGGGGAGACCCAGTACTTC | CASSPMGGETQYF
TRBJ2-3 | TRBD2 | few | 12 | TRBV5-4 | TGTGCCGCTAGCGGTTCCACAGATACGCAGTATTTT | CAASGSTDTQYF
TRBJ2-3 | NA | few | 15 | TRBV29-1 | TGCAGCGTTGCCCCCCGCTCGCCGAGCACAGATACGCAGTATTTT | CSVAPRSPSTDTQYF
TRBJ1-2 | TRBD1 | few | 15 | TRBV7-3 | TGTGCCAGCAGCTTAGAGGGACAGGGGATCTATGGCTACACCTTC | CASSLEGQGIYGYTF
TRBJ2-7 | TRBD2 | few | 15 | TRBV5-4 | TGTGCCAGCAGAGCCGGGACTAGTACGCCGTACGAGCAGTACTTC | CASRAGTSTPYEQYF
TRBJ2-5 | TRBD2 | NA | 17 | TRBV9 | TGTGCCAGCAGCGTAGTGGGGACTAGCGGGAGTGGAGAGACCCAGTACTTC | CASSVVGTSGSGETQYF
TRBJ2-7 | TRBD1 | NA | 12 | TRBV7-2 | TGTGCCAGCAGCAGGACAGGGGTCGAGCAGTACTTC | CASSRTGVEQYF
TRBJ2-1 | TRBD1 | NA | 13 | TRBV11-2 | TGTGCCAGCAGCCCATGGACAGGGAATGAGCAGTTCTTC | CASSPWTGNEQFF
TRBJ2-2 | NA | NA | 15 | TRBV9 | TGTGCCAGCAGCCCCCCTGATCCCTTCACCGGGGAGCTGTTTTTT | CASSPPDPFTGELFF
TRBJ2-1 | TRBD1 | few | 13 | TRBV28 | TGTGCCAGCAGTTTAACAGGGGTCAATGAGCAGTTCTTC | CASSLTGVNEQFF
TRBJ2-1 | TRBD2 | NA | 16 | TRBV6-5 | TGTGCCAGCAGTTACTCTAGCGGGATCCCCTACAATGAGCAGTTCTTC | CASSYSSGIPYNEQFF
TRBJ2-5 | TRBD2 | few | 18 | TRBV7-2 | TGTGCCAGCAGCCGAGCCCCGGGACTAGCGGGAGGGCAAGAGACCCAGTACTTC | CASSRAPGLAGGQETQYF
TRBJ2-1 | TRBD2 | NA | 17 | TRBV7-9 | TGTGCCAGCAGCTTAGCCACCGGGACTAGCGGGAGACGGGAGCAGTTCTTC | CASSLATGTSGRREQFF
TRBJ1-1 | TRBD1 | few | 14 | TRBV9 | TGTGCCAGCAGCGTAGATCAGGGGGACACTGAAGCTTTCTTT | CASSVDQGDTEAFF
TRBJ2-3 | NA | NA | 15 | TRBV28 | TGTGCCAGCAGCGCGAGGAGCGGTAGGACAGATACGCAGTATTTT | CASSARSGRTDTQYF
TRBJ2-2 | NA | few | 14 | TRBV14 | TGTGCCAGCAGCCCCTACTTGGGGGCCGGGGAGCTGTTTTTT | CASSPYLGAGELFF
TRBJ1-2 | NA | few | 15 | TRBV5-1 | TGCGCCAGCAGCTTGGATTGGACCTCGAACTATGGCTACACCTTC | CASSLDWTSNYGYTF
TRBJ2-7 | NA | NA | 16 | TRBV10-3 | TGTGCCATCAGTGATTCCGGGACTCCCACCTCCTACGAGCAGTACTTC | CAISDSGTPTSYEQYF
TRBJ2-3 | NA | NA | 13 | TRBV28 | TGTGCCAGCAGTTTGGAGGGGACAGATACGCAGTATTTT | CASSLEGTDTQYF
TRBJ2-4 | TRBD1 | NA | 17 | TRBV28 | TGTGCCAGCAGTTTCCACGGACAGGGCAGGGAAAAAAACATTCAGTACTTC | CASSFHGQGREKNIQYF
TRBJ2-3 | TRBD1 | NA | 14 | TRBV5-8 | TGTGCCAGCGGGCGACAGGGGGACACAGATACGCAGTATTTT | CASGRQGDTDTQYF
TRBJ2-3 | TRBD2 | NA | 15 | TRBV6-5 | TGTGCCAGCAGTCGGACTAGCGGGATAGCGGATACGCAGTATTTT | CASSRTSGIADTQYF
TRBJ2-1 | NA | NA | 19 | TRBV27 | TGTGCCAGCAGTCTCGGAAGCGTGGCAACCTACCGCTCCTACAATGAGCAGTTCTTC | CASSLGSVATYRSYNEQFF
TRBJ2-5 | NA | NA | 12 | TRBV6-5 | TGTGCCAGCAGTCCAATGTACGAGACCCAGTACTTC | CASSPMYETQYF
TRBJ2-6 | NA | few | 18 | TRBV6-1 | TGTGCCAGCAGTGAAGCTACGTGGGGATCGGCTGGGGCCAACGTCCTGACTTTC | CASSEATWGSAGANVLTF
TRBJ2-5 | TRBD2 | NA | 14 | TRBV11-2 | TGTGCCAGCAGCTTCGGACTAGCGGGAGAGACCCAGTACTTC | CASSFGLAGETQYF
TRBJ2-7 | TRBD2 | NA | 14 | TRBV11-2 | TGTGCCAGCAGCTATCTAGCGGGAGACTACGAGCAGTACTTC | CASSYLAGDYEQYF
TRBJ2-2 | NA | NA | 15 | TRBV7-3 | TGTGCCAGCAGCGTAGATCGGGAGAGGGCCGGGGAGCTGTTTTTT | CASSVDRERAGELFF
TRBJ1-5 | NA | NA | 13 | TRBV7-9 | TGTGCCAGCAGCTTACAGGGCAATCAGCCCCAGCATTTT | CASSLQGNQPQHF
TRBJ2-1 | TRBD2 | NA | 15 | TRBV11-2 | TGTGCCAGCAGCATTACTAGCGGACCCTACAATGAGCAGTTCTTC | CASSITSGPYNEQFF
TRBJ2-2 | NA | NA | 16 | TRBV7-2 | TGTGCCAGCAGCGCGGGGGGACAGTGGAACACCGGGGAGCTGTTTTTT | CASSAGGQWNTGELFF
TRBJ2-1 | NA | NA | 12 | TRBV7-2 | TGTGCCAGCAGCCCTCGTCTAGGACGGCAGTTCTTC | CASSPRLGRQFF
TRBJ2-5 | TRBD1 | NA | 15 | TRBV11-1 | TGTGCCAGCAGCTTACGGGACAGGGGGCTGGAGACCCAGTACTTC | CASSLRDRGLETQYF
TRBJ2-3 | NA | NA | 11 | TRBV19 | TGTGCCAGTAGTACTGCAGATACGCAGTATTTT | CASSTADTQYF
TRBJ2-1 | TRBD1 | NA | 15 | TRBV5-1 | TGCGCCAGCAGCTTAGGGACAGGGAAGAACAATGAGCAGTTCTTC | CASSLGTGKNNEQFF
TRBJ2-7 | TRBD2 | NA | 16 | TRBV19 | TGTGCCAGTAGTAGGACTAGCGGGAGTTTCTCCTACGAGCAGTACTTC | CASSRTSGSFSYEQYF
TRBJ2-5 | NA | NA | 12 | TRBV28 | TGTGCCACCAGGAAAGCGGTAGAGACCCAGTACTTC | CATRKAVETQYF
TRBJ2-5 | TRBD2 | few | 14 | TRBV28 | TGTGCCAGCAACGAACCGGGGGGCCAAGAGACCCAGTACTTC | CASNEPGGQETQYF
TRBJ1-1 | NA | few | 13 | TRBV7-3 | TGTGCCAGCAGCTGGAGTGGGAACACTGAAGCTTTCTTT | CASSWSGNTEAFF
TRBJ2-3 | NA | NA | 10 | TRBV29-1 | TGCAGCGTTGTACAGGGAAACGAGTATTTT | CSVVQGNEYF
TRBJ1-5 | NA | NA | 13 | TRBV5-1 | TGCGCCAGCAGCTCCGGGAGGGGCCAGCCCCAGCATTTT | CASSSGRGQPQHF
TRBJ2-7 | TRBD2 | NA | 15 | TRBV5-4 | TGTGCCAGCAGCCCTGGGACTAGCGGGACCTACGAGCAGTACTTC | CASSPGTSGTYEQYF